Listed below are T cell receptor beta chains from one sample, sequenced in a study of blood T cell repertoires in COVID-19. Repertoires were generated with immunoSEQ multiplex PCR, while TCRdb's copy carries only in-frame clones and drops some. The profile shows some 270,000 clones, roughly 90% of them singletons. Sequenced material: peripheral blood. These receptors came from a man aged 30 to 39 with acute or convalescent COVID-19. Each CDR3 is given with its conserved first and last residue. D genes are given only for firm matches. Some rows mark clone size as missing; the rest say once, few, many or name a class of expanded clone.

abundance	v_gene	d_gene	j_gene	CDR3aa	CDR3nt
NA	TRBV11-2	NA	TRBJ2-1	CASSLGDSRNEQFF	TGTGCCAGCAGCTTAGGTGACTCTCGGAATGAGCAGTTCTTC
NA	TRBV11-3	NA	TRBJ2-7	CASSLVGGPSYEQYF	TGTGCCAGCAGCTTAGTCGGGGGGCCCTCCTACGAGCAGTACTTC
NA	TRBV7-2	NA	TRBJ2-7	CASSLGRLGRDSYEQYF	TGTGCCAGCAGCTTAGGTCGCCTTGGACGGGACTCCTACGAGCAGTACTTC
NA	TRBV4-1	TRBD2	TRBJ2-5	CASSQGERGGETQYF	TGCGCCAGCAGCCAAGGGGAACGGGGGGGAGAGACCCAGTACTTC
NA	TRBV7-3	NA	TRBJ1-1	CASSLGHVRGPEAFF	TGTGCCAGCAGCTTAGGACACGTCAGGGGCCCTGAAGCTTTCTTT
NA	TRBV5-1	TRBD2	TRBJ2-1	CASSLGTSGVNEQFF	TGCGCCAGCAGCTTGGGGACTAGCGGGGTTAATGAGCAGTTCTTC
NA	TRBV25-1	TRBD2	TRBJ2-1	CASSGFLRTSTYEQFF	TGTGCCAGCAGTGGATTTCTTAGGACTAGCACCTATGAGCAGTTCTTC
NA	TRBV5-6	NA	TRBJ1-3	CASSLARSGNTIYF	TGTGCCAGCAGCTTGGCTCGCTCTGGAAACACCATATATTTT
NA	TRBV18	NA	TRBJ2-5	CASSPGLSKETQYF	TGTGCCAGCTCCCCCGGGTTATCTAAAGAGACCCAGTACTTC
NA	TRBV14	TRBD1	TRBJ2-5	CASSQQGATQETQYF	TGTGCCAGCAGCCAACAGGGGGCCACCCAAGAGACCCAGTACTTC
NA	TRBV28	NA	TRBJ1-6	CASSLEQGLSPLHF	TGTGCCAGCAGTTTGGAGCAGGGTCTGTCACCCCTCCACTTT
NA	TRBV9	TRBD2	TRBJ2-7	CASSIAGVGYEQYF	TGTGCCAGCTCTATAGCGGGAGTGGGTTACGAGCAGTACTTC
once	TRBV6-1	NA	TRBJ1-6	CASSVYRPGSSYNSPLHF	TGTGCCAGCAGTGTCTACCGGCCCGGGAGCTCCTATAATTCACCCCTCCACTTT